Given below is one T cell receptor (beta chain) in context. The antigen is unknown. The entry originates in a study of cytomegalovirus exposure and HLA in healthy donors. Looking at the study overall: Of around 400 genotyped donors, 81% grouped in the Caucasian-associated ancestry cluster.

The PCR employed 60 Vbeta primers together with 13 Jbeta primers. Sequenced by immunoSEQ multiplex PCR; TCRdb stores in-frame clones only, minus some. The repertoire has 200,000 to 250,000 clones, 70% to 85% of them found once; the top ten carry about 1.7%. The germline V gene encodes CDR1 MDHEN and CDR2 SYDVKM. CDR3 length: 13 amino acids. V dropped 8 bases and J dropped 4; count of bases not matched to a gene: 4. Notes on the study in general: There were several of the most significant clusters that appeared linked to common viral pathogens in a later analysis.

The chain employs TRBV28 and TRBJ1-4; 7 positions match TRBD1. This receptor was identified in a man between 45 and 60 years old in good health and CMV-seronegative. The sequencing input was PBMCs. CDR3 sequence: CASGTAFNEKLFF. The CDR3 DNA reads TGTGCCAGCGGGACAGCTTTTAATGAAAAACTGTTTTTT.